The sequence of this TCR beta chain was determined in a study of blood T cell repertoires in COVID-19. V lost 2 bases, J lost 4 bases, and 6 bases lay in between. This CDR3 region has 13 residues. Generated by immunoSEQ multiplex PCR, the TCRdb table keeps only in-frame clones and is missing some. Here the sample spans fewer than 200,000 clones, 70% to 90% being singletons. Specimen: peripheral blood. The origin of this receptor is a man aged 35-49 years with active or convalescent COVID-19. V gene TRBV12-3 or TRBV12-4 combines with J gene TRBJ2-1; possibly TRBD2 for D (5 bases). The DNA of the CDR3 is TGTGCCAGCAGTTTACGGGGTTACAATGAGCAGTTCTTC. This translates into CASSLRGYNEQFF.